At least ten counts were recorded for the clone carrying this T cell receptor beta chain. What it binds is not known. Individuals who volunteered at a blood bank located in Maryland, USA, made up the group of healthy controls. Approximately 1 million sorted CD4+ or CD8+ T cells made each library. The sample originates from a study of neurological immune-mediated disorders. V gave up 5 bases and J gave up 0 bases, with 6 bases separating them. This CDR3 has 13 amino acids. From germline, CDR1 is MGHRA and CDR2 YSYEKL. Findings and limits, study-wide: HTLV-1-associated myelopathy led in TCR clonal expansion, while multiple sclerosis ranked lowest, below healthy controls.

In TCRdb, the 5' RACE reads were re-called with MiXCR into one record per CDR3 protein. This table has 40,000 or so distinct CDR3 sequences, more than 4.5% appearing once. This chain links TRBV4-1 with TRBJ2-3; D remains unclear. The sequencing input was CD4+ T cells from blood. This receptor was taken from a man younger than 30 in good health. CDR3 coding DNA: TGCGCCAGCAGCACCCATAGCACAGATACGCAGTATTTT. It yields the protein CASSTHSTDTQYF.